This T cell receptor (beta chain) was recorded in a study of T cells in Graves' hyperthyroidism and ophthalmopathy (dated by TCRdb to the late 2010s). Some background on the complete study: Peripheral blood samples were taken at the time of initial diagnosis, prior to any treatment. The 90 or so discovery patients were randomly split 7:3 into training and test sets. After blood sampling, hyperthyroidism patients were treated with methimazole at a starting dose of 30 mg daily, and ophthalmopathy patients were treated with high-dose intravenous methylprednisolone. Whether ophthalmopathy could be predicted prospectively was tested in an independent validation cohort made up of about 18 hyperthyroidism patients plus 17 patients who later progressed to ophthalmopathy. In addition, the study compared T-cell repertoires in thyroid tissue and in blood from roughly 6 Graves' hyperthyroidism patients. According to the paper, TCR Vbeta CDR3 sequencing was carried out on over 130 peripheral blood samples, which came from under 50 ophthalmopathy, some 73 hyperthyroidism and roughly 17 progressor patients. To identify distinguishing TCR V-J signatures, a discovery cohort of about 100 patients was used, comprising 40 to 45 with Graves' ophthalmopathy and approximately 58 with stable Graves' hyperthyroidism.

TCR beta CDR3 regions were amplified from RNA transcripts. For the first round of RT-PCR on the TCR CDR3, the HTBI primer set was used together with the Qiagen OneStep RT-PCR kit. Libraries were constructed in a second round of multiplex PCR, after which size selection and purification were performed. Sequencing of the libraries was done on an Illumina HiSeq2000 using paired-end 100 bp reads. The authors' analysis ran thus. SOAPnuke was used to process the raw data, with reads discarded if the reads contained adapters or uncalled bases, had a mean Phred below 15, or lacked an exact constant-primer or identifier match. High-quality paired reads were merged using COPE v1.2.5, and each unique nucleotide sequence was defined as a clonotype. Clonotypes were aligned to IMGT TRBV, TRBD and TRBJ reference segments using MiTCR v1.1. Analysis was restricted to V-J combinations with a frequency above 0.0001, which covered 98% to 99.2% of repertoires. The TCS score was defined as the ratio of F50 (clonal expansion) to E x V (chaos), calculated using BLOSUM62-based TCRdist between CDR3 peptides within each V-J. Welch's t-statistics and random forest reduced approximately 520 V-J features to around 14, which were used in a naive Bayes classifier (R e1071). TCRdb applied fastp at Q25 and MiXCR to the public reads, then kept only in-frame beta chains. Each entry is one CDR3 protein sequence, shown with its most common DNA and genes. The V and J calls reflect TCRdb's pipeline rather than the authors' work. Here the sample has around 430,000 distinct CDR3 sequences; 15% occur a single time. The ten largest clones take up approximately 32% of the sample.

What the work shows at the level of the full study, not this receptor alone: Ophthalmopathy was separated from stable hyperthyroidism by a 13 V-J signature model, with approximately 85% sensitivity and roughly 81% specificity obtained in cross-validation and 80%/75% obtained in testing. Most expanded thyroid clonotypes (frequency above 0.001) were also detected in blood, a finding suggesting that blood repertoires may reflect thyroid immune responses. Sample size was not statistically predetermined, and blinding of investigators to group allocation was not performed. During validation, the model predicted progression to ophthalmopathy a median of about 5.9 months ahead of onset, with 60% to 71% sensitivity and more than 72% specificity.

A patient counted as having stable Graves' hyperthyroidism if no progression to ophthalmopathy occurred over 18 months of follow-up. Hyperthyroidism patients were newly diagnosed, had a disease duration of under 2 months, and were aged 18 to 65 years. Exclusion was applied to patients with uncontrolled infections, other autoimmune diseases, pregnancy or lactation. Diagnoses were established on the basis of clinical symptoms, serum thyroxine and TRAb, thyroid ultrasound, and orbital computed tomography. PBMCs were separated from roughly 9.3 ml of fresh peripheral blood using Ficoll-Paque density gradient centrifugation. Trizol reagent was used to extract total RNA, and RNA quality was then checked on an Agilent 2100 Bioanalyzer. At least ten counts were recorded for this clonotype. It lacks a known antigen. One base away there is no much larger clone; base qualities are not given. Material: blood. The sequence derives from a woman under 40 with Graves' hyperthyroidism.

In nucleotide form, the sequence is TGTGCCAGCAGCCTCTCTACAGGGGGGTATGGCTACACCTTC. Translated, this is CASSLSTGGYGYTF. This chain is built from TRBV3-1 and TRBJ1-2, and 8 junctional nucleotides match TRBD1. Measured from the cysteine to the phenylalanine, the CDR3 is 14 residues long. The read is trimmed to its CDR3 DNA, 42 bases read in frame from base 1. The CDR1 and CDR2 encoded by the germline V gene (reference sequence) are LGHDT and YNNKEL. V has 4 bases trimmed and J has 5 bases trimmed; junction bases matching no gene number 6.